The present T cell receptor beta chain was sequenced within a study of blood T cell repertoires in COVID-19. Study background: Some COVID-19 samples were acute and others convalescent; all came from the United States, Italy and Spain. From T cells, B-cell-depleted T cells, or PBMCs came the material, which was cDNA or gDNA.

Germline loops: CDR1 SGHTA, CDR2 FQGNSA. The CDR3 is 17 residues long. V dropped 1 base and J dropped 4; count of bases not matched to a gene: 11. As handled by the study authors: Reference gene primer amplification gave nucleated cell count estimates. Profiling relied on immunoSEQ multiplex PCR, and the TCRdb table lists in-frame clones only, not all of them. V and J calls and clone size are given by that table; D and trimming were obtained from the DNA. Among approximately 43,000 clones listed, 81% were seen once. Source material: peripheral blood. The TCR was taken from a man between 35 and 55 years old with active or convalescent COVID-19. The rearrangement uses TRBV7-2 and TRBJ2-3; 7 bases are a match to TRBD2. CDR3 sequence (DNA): TGTGCCAGCAGCTTAGGGGGGGGTGGCGGCAGACCAGATACGCAGTATTTT. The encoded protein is CASSLGGGGGRPDTQYF.